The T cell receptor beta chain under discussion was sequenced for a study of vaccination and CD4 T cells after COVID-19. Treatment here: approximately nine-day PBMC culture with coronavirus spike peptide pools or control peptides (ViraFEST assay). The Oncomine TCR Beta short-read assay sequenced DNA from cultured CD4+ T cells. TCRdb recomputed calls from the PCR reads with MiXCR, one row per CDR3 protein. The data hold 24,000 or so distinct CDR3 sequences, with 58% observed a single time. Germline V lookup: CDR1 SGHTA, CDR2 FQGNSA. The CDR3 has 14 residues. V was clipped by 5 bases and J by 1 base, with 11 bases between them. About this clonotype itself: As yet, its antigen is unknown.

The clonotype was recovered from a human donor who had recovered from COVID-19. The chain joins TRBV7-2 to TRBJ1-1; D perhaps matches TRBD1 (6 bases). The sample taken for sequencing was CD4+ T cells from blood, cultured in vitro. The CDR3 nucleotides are TGTGCCAGCAGCCTTTACAGGGCGAACACTGAAGCTTTCTTT. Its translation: CASSLYRANTEAFF.